Shown below are 24 T cell receptor beta chains from a single sample sequenced in a study of cytomegalovirus exposure and HLA in healthy donors. This PCR relied on a set of 60 Vbeta primers and 13 Jbeta primers. Some clones are missing from TCRdb's copy, which holds only in-frame ones; the method was immunoSEQ multiplex PCR. The listing contains 150,000 to 200,000 clones. The specimen sequenced was PBMCs. The receptors come from a woman aged 18-29 years in good health and CMV-seropositive.

This chain connects TRBV30 to TRBJ2-5; 7 nucleotides line up with TRBD1. Per germline, CDR1 GTSNPN and CDR2 SVGIG (reference sequence). This CDR3 comprises 14 residues. The V segment lost 2 bases and the J segment 1 base; nucleotides outside the gene matches: 4. CDR3 coding DNA: TGTGCCTGGAGTCAGACAGGGATCCAAGAGACCCAGTACTTC. Its protein is CAWSQTGIQETQYF.

As to this clone: Different DNA sequences within this sample yield the same CDR3. The genes are TRBV30 and TRBJ2-5; TRBD1 might be the D (5 bases). Germline V gene data show CDR1 as GTSNPN and CDR2 as SVGIG (reference sequence). This CDR3 region has 13 residues. The V end lost 1 base, the J end lost 7 bases, and 13 bases lay between the germline ends. The CDR3 DNA reads TGTGCCTGGAGTGGAGCAGGGTCCCCGACCCAGTACTTC. This codes for CAWSGAGSPTQYF.

The rearrangement joins TRBV5-4 to TRBJ1-2; D is ambiguous. Germline V gene lookup returns CDR1 SGHNT and CDR2 YYREEE (reference sequence). There are 13 residues in the CDR3. V lost 4 bases and J lost 9, with 16 bases in between. The CDR3 nucleotides are TGTGCCAGCAGCACAAGTGAGCGGGTCAGCTACACCTTC. The encoded protein is CASSTSERVSYTF.

The rearrangement links TRBV28 to TRBJ1-5, with TRBD1 matching over 8 bases. With V trimmed by 5 bases and J by 6 bases, 6 bases remained unmatched. The CDR3 loop spans 14 amino acids. The germline CDR1 and CDR2 sequences are MDHEN and SYDVKM. For the CDR3, the DNA is TGTGCCAGCAGTGACCAGGGGGCATCTCAGCCCCAGCATTTT. This gives the protein CASSDQGASQPQHF.

The gene calls are TRBV29-1 and TRBJ1-2, with D unresolved. V lost 4 bases and J lost 4, with 10 bases in between. The CDR3 is 12 residues long. Per the germline V gene, CDR1 is SQVTM and CDR2 is ANQGSEA. This CDR3 reads CSVGPTSYGYTF. The CDR3 DNA reads TGCAGCGTTGGCCCGACATCCTATGGCTACACCTTC. Full variable domain (remainder filled in from reference TRBV29-1 and TRBJ1-2): SAVISQKPSRDICQRGTSLTIQCQVDSQVTMMFWYRQQPGQSLTLIATANQGSEATYESGFVIDKFPISRPNLTFSTLTVSNMSPEDSSIYLCSVGPTSYGYTFGSGTRLTVV.

V usage is TRBV28 and J usage is TRBJ1-1; 9 nucleotides agree with TRBD1. The V gene's germline CDR1 is MDHEN and CDR2 SYDVKM. J was trimmed by 5 bases and V by 2 bases; bases with no gene match: 6. The CDR3 totals 15 residues. This CDR3 reads CASSLGQGFRTEAFF. In nucleotides, the CDR3 is TGTGCCAGCAGTTTAGGACAGGGGTTTAGGACTGAAGCTTTCTTT. Full variable domain (missing parts from reference TRBV28 and TRBJ1-1): DVKVTQSSRYLVKRTGEKVFLECVQDMDHENMFWYRQDPGLGLRLIYFSYDVKMKEKGDIPEGYSVSREKKERFSLILESASTNQTSMYLCASSLGQGFRTEAFFGQGTRLTVV.

This sequence joins TRBV6-1 and TRBJ2-6; D gene uncertain. CDR1 MNHNS and CDR2 SASEGT come from the germline V gene. The CDR3 is 16 residues long. The V end was cut by 0 bases, the J end by 2 bases, with 8 bases between. The CDR3 sequence is CASSEAPGTGANVLTF. The CDR3 DNA sequence: TGTGCCAGCAGTGAAGCGCCGGGTACTGGGGCCAACGTCCTGACTTTC.

V and J are TRBV2 and TRBJ1-1; no firm D call. Deletions cut 1 base from V and 11 bases from J, with 14 bases between. CDR1 SNHLY and CDR2 FYNNEI come from the germline V gene. The CDR3 is 13 amino acids. The CDR3 nucleotides read TGTGCCAGCAGTGAAGTACCGGGAGGGTGGGCTTTCTTT. Translation: CASSEVPGGWAFF.

With regard to this clone: Other DNA sequences in the same sample also yield this CDR3. The chain combines TRBV4-1 with TRBJ2-7; D gene ambiguous. CDR3 size: 13 residues. Trimming took 1 base from V and 1 from J, leaving 5 bases between them. In germline, CDR1 is MGHRA, CDR2 YSYEKL. The DNA for the CDR3 is TGCGCCAGCAGCCAAGGGGCATCCTACGAGCAGTACTTC. It encodes CASSQGASYEQYF.

The chain employs TRBV19 and TRBJ1-6; 9 nucleotides agree with TRBD1. CDR1 is LNHDA and CDR2 is SQIVND in the germline V gene (reference sequence). V shed 5 bases, J shed 9 bases, and the junction held 8 bases outside the gene matches. This CDR3 has 15 residues. The CDR3 coding sequence is TGTGCCAGTAGTTCCTCGGACAGGGGTAGTTCACCCCTCCACTTT. Translating gives CASSSSDRGSSPLHF. The full variable domain, in which reference TRBV19 and TRBJ1-6 provide the parts outside the CDR3, is DGGITQSPKYLFRKEGQNVTLSCEQNLNHDAMYWYRQDPGQGLRLIYYSQIVNDFQKGDIAEGYSVSREKKESFPLTVTSAQKNPTAFYLCASSSSDRGSSPLHFGNGTRLTVT.

This rearrangement joins TRBV15 to TRBJ2-7, with 8 bases lining up with TRBD2. V dropped 3 bases and J dropped 12; count of bases not matched to a gene: 10. The CDR3 is 13 residues long. Germline V gene data show CDR1 as LNHNV and CDR2 as YYDKDF (reference sequence). The CDR3: CATSRVLADAPYF. The CDR3 coding sequence is TGTGCCACCAGCAGGGTACTAGCGGATGCGCCGTACTTC.

V gene TRBV27 combines with J gene TRBJ1-3; TRBD1 might be the D (5 bases). The germline V gene has CDR1 MNHEY and CDR2 SMNVEV (reference sequence). The CDR3 covers 13 residues. The V end lost 3 bases, the J end lost 4 bases, and 7 bases lay between the germline ends. The CDR3 DNA sequence: TGTGCCAGCAGTTTGGGGGGGGGAAACACCATATATTTT. As protein: CASSLGGGNTIYF.

The genes are TRBV2 and TRBJ1-1, with D possibly being TRBD1 (5 bases). This CDR3 contains 16 residues. Between the trimmed V and J ends, which lost 3 bases and 0 bases, there was a span of 14 bases. Germline lookup yields CDR1 SNHLY and CDR2 FYNNEI. CDR3 region: CASSDRAGPLNTEAFF. The CDR3 DNA follows: TGTGCCAGCAGTGATCGGGCAGGGCCTTTGAACACTGAAGCTTTCTTT. The full variable domain, with the rest looked up from reference TRBV2 and TRBJ1-1, is EPEVTQTPSHQVTQMGQEVILRCVPISNHLYFYWYRQILGQKVEFLVSFYNNEISEKSEIFDDQFSVERPDGSNFTLKIRSTKLEDSAMYFCASSDRAGPLNTEAFFGQGTRLTVV.

The chain links TRBV27 to TRBJ1-5; 10 nucleotides agree with TRBD1. The junction had 19 bases not matched to a gene; V was cut back by 5 bases and J by 6 bases. The CDR3 is 19 residues long. Germline CDR1 is MNHEY and CDR2 is SMNVEV (reference sequence). The CDR3 DNA reads TGTGCCAGCAGTCCATTCCCACTCCGGGACAGGGGCGAAAGTCAGCCCCAGCATTTT. Translation gives CASSPFPLRDRGESQPQHF.

V gene TRBV28 combines with J gene TRBJ2-6; D is perhaps TRBD1 (6 bases). The germline CDR1 and CDR2 sequences are MDHEN and SYDVKM. V was shortened by 5 bases and J by 4 bases, with 12 bases between the two germline ends. This CDR3 region has 15 residues. Written as DNA, the CDR3 is TGTGCCAGCAGTCCCAGGGGTGGAGGGGCCAACGTCCTGACTTTC. Its translation: CASSPRGGGANVLTF.

The V gene is TRBV10-3, the J gene TRBJ2-7; no definite D call. V shed 0 bases and J shed 9 bases, with 15 bases lying between them. In germline, CDR1 is ENHRY, CDR2 SYGVKD. This CDR3 contains 14 residues. The CDR3 coding sequence is TGTGCCATCAGTGAGTCTACCGGAGTTTCGGTGCAGTACTTC. Translation: CAISESTGVSVQYF.

The chain has TRBV5-6 and TRBJ1-2; maybe TRBD1 (5 bases). This CDR3 comprises 14 residues. The ends were cut back, 1 base at V and 6 bases at J, with 13 bases in the middle. Germline CDR1 reads SGHDT; CDR2 reads YYEEEE. In DNA form, the CDR3 reads TGTGCCAGCAGCTTGTGGTCAGGGCCTCATGGCTACACCTTC. Amino acids: CASSLWSGPHGYTF.

Remarks on this clone: The sample holds other DNA sequences that translate to the same CDR3. V is TRBV30 and J is TRBJ1-1, with unresolved D. From germline, CDR1 is GTSNPN and CDR2 SVGIG (reference sequence). V was trimmed by 0 bases and J by 2 bases, leaving 7 bases between them. The CDR3 runs 13 residues. The CDR3 region is CAWSVSLNTEAFF. In DNA, the CDR3 is TGTGCCTGGAGTGTTTCCCTAAACACTGAAGCTTTCTTT.

The CDR3 sequence: CASSPGAGGLGGEKLFF. The CDR3 bases are TGTGCCAGCAGCCCGGGGGCAGGGGGCTTAGGTGGGGAAAAACTGTTTTTT. The chain couples TRBV7-8 to TRBJ1-4; 8 nucleotides match TRBD1. The CDR3 covers 17 residues. The germline CDR1 and CDR2 sequences are SGHVS and FQNEAQ. The trim removed 5 bases at V and 8 bases at J, leaving 16 bases unmatched.

J is TRBJ2-7 and V is TRBV6-7; D might be TRBD2 (5 bases). Being an ORF, TRBV6-7 has a function that is uncertain. V was clipped by 5 bases and J by 2 bases, with 13 bases between them. The CDR3 has 14 amino acids. CDR3 nucleotide sequence: TGTGCCAGCAGTGTGACGAGGGCAACCTACGAGCAGTACTTC. Translated: CASSVTRATYEQYF.

The CDR3 DNA reads TGTGCCACCAGCAGAGCCCGGGACAGGGGGGGAGAAAAACTGTTTTTT. Translated: CATSRARDRGGEKLFF. The chain is built from TRBV15 and TRBJ1-4; 11 nucleotides match TRBD1. The J segment lost 8 bases and the V segment lost 1 base, leaving 6 bases of the junction unmatched. Per germline, CDR1 LNHNV and CDR2 YYDKDF (reference sequence). CDR3 length: 16 residues.

V usage is TRBV29-1 and J usage is TRBJ1-1; 8 bases agree with TRBD1. The CDR3 has 14 amino acids. Germline values: CDR1 SQVTM, CDR2 ANQGSEA. Trimming at V came to 2 bases and at J to 12 bases, leaving 14 bases not matched to a gene. The CDR3 sequence is CSVEIAETGDVTFF. CDR3 sequence (DNA): TGCAGCGTTGAAATAGCCGAGACAGGGGACGTGACTTTCTTT.

The rearrangement links TRBV5-1 to TRBJ2-7, with TRBD1 identical over 10 bases. This CDR3 contains 15 residues. Looked up from germline, CDR1 is SGHRS and CDR2 is YFSETQ. Trimming removed 3 bases from V and 3 bases from J; junction bases left unmatched: 6. CDR3 region: CASSWGTGEGYEQYF. The CDR3 nucleotides read TGCGCCAGCAGCTGGGGGACAGGGGAGGGCTACGAGCAGTACTTC.

The chain is built from TRBV15 and TRBJ2-7; perhaps TRBD1 as D (6 bases). The V and J ends lost 0 bases and 2 bases respectively, with 17 bases between them. The CDR3 loop spans 17 amino acids. CDR1 and CDR2 (germline): LNHNV, YYDKDF (reference sequence). The CDR3 DNA is TGTGCCACCAGCAGAGATAAAGGGGGACGGGGAACCTACGAGCAGTACTTC. This encodes CATSRDKGGRGTYEQYF.